The 22 T cell receptor beta chains listed next were all sequenced from one sample in a study of T cells after yellow fever vaccination. TCRdb reprocessed the 5' RACE reads with MiXCR, giving one entry per CDR3 protein. The sample contains over 100,000 distinct CDR3 sequences, 6.5% to 9% of which appear only once. Sequenced here: CD8+ T cells sorted from PBMCs, sampled 45 days after the yellow fever booster vaccination. The source is a man aged 25 to 40 who received the YFV17D yellow fever vaccine.

This clonotype was picked up many times. The genes are TRBV5-6 and TRBJ2-7; tentative D call: TRBD1 (5 bases). The CDR3 has 13 amino acids. V gave up 2 bases and J gave up 1 base, with 7 bases separating them. The germline V gene has CDR1 SGHDT and CDR2 YYEEEE. CDR3 bases: TGTGCCAGCAGCTTACAGGATTCCTACGAGCAGTACTTC. It encodes CASSLQDSYEQYF.

Worth noting for this clonotype: A much larger clone sits a single nucleotide away, making a read error possible. This chain links TRBV7-6 with TRBJ2-1; D may be TRBD1 (6 bases). The germline gives CDR1 SGHVS, CDR2 FNYEAQ. The CDR3 sequence is 16 residues long. This CDR3 is CASSRTRQVGYYEQFF. Here the CDR3 DNA reads TGTGCCAGCAGCCGCACGCGACAGGTTGGCTACTATGAGCAGTTCTTC.

This chain connects TRBV5-6 to TRBJ2-5, with 11 bases aligning to TRBD2. This CDR3 is 18 amino acids long. Germline-derived CDR1 and CDR2 are SGHDT and YYEEEE. The V and J ends lost 2 bases and 2 bases, in that order; junction bases with no gene match: 11. This CDR3 reads CASSFEEGLAETQETQYF. Here the CDR3 DNA reads TGTGCCAGCAGCTTCGAGGAGGGACTAGCGGAAACACAAGAGACCCAGTACTTC.

The V and J genes are TRBV29-1 and TRBJ2-5; D ambiguous. V lost 7 bases to trimming and J lost 5 bases, with 11 bases between them. This CDR3 comprises 11 residues. Looked up from germline, CDR1 is SQVTM and CDR2 is ANQGSEA. In nucleotides, the CDR3 is TGCAGCGGCGCCAGTTGGGAGACCCAGTACTTC. As protein: CSGASWETQYF.

This clonotype was seen ten or more times. This chain connects TRBV12-3 or TRBV12-4 to TRBJ2-1; D remains ambiguous. This CDR3 region has 12 residues. V lost 6 bases and J 4 bases, leaving 7 bases between the germline ends. CDR3 DNA: TGTGCCAGCAGCCGTAGATACAATGAGCAGTTCTTC. Translated: CASSRRYNEQFF.

This chain joins TRBV19 and TRBJ2-4; D gene uncertain. The germline CDR1 and CDR2 sequences are LNHDA and SQIVND (reference sequence). The germline V and J ends were trimmed by 3 bases and 2 bases, with 5 bases remaining between them. The CDR3 extends over 13 amino acids. CDR3 DNA: TGTGCCAGTAGTATCCTCCCCAAAAACATTCAGTACTTC. As protein: CASSILPKNIQYF.

The sample holds a few counts of this clonotype. The CDR3 sequence: CAGYRAQHEQYF. The CDR3 nucleotides read TGTGCCGGGTATAGGGCACAACACGAGCAGTACTTC. The chain joins TRBV19 to TRBJ2-7, with D hard to call. V was trimmed by 11 bases and J by 5 bases, leaving 16 bases between them. CDR3 length: 12 residues. CDR1 LNHDA and CDR2 SQIVND come from the germline V gene (reference sequence).

The table lists this clonotype with many counts. The V call is TRBV20-1, the J call TRBJ2-7; TRBD1 is a possible D gene (6 bases). Germline lookup yields CDR1 DFQATT and CDR2 SNEGSKA (reference sequence). Trimming removed 4 bases from V and 4 bases from J, with 14 bases in between. This CDR3 spans 13 amino acids. Here the CDR3 reads CSATTGHSYEQYF. The CDR3, as DNA: TGCAGTGCTACTACGGGACACTCTTACGAGCAGTACTTC.

This clonotype was recorded at least ten times. This rearrangement joins TRBV7-2 to TRBJ2-7; no reliable D call. V lost 5 bases and J 4 bases, leaving 6 bases between the germline ends. Germline V gene lookup returns CDR1 SGHTA and CDR2 FQGNSA. CDR3 length equals 11 residues. In DNA form, the CDR3 reads TGTGCCAGCAGCCACCTTTACGAGCAGTACTTC. Translating it yields CASSHLYEQYF.

This clonotype showed up just a few times. The rearrangement links TRBV5-1 to TRBJ2-1; a weak D match, TRBD1 (6 bases). CDR1 and CDR2 (germline): SGHRS, YFSETQ. The CDR3 has 14 residues. Trimming took off 2 bases at V and 8 bases at J, with 14 bases between the two ends. CDR3 loop: CASSFSSGAHEQFF. DNA for the CDR3: TGCGCCAGCAGCTTCTCTTCAGGGGCCCATGAGCAGTTCTTC.

This clonotype was seen a handful of times. The chain joins TRBV19 to TRBJ2-1; 10 bases match TRBD2. This CDR3 region has 16 residues. Germline CDR1 is LNHDA and CDR2 is SQIVND (reference sequence). With V trimmed by 5 bases and J by 0 bases, 4 bases remained unmatched. CDR3 loop: CASSASSGSSYNEQFF. The CDR3 DNA reads TGTGCCAGTAGTGCCTCTAGCGGGAGCTCCTACAATGAGCAGTTCTTC.

V usage is TRBV12-3 or TRBV12-4 and J usage is TRBJ2-5; TRBD1 is a possible D gene (5 bases). The V end lost 8 bases, the J end lost 5 bases, and 15 bases lay between the germline ends. This CDR3 has 13 amino acids. The CDR3 sequence: CASPGAGQETQYF. The CDR3 bases are TGTGCCAGCCCTGGGGCAGGGCAGGAGACCCAGTACTTC.

The J gene is TRBJ2-7, the V gene TRBV30, with D uncertain. Trimming removed 3 bases from V and 3 bases from J, with 9 bases in between. Germline V gives CDR1 GTSNPN, CDR2 SVGIG (reference sequence). This CDR3 has 12 amino acids. CDR3 in DNA: TGTGCCTGGAGGAGAGAAGGCTACGAGCAGTACTTC. Amino acids: CAWRREGYEQYF.

This clonotype was seen repeatedly, ten times or more. The chain joins TRBV11-2 to TRBJ2-5; D is possibly TRBD1 or TRBD2 (5 bases each). This CDR3 comprises 14 residues. Germline CDR1 SGHAT, CDR2 FQNNGV. V lost 7 bases and J lost 2, with 14 bases in between. CDR3 sequence (DNA): TGTGCCAGCACCCTAGGTGGGGGACAAGAGACCCAGTACTTC. This encodes CASTLGGGQETQYF.

At least ten counts were recorded for this clonotype. This chain links TRBV12-3 or TRBV12-4 with TRBJ2-1; D is possibly TRBD2 (6 bases). Between the trimmed V and J ends, which lost 6 bases and 7 bases, there was a span of 10 bases. There are 12 residues in the CDR3. The CDR3 sequence is CASSPGVNEQFF. The CDR3 DNA reads TGTGCCAGCAGCCCGGGGGTGAATGAGCAGTTCTTC.

This clonotype was detected a few times. The chain couples TRBV2 to TRBJ2-4; D might be TRBD1 (6 bases). Germline CDR1 and CDR2: SNHLY and FYNNEI. V shed 4 bases and J shed 3 bases, with 10 bases lying between them. The CDR3 runs to 14 residues. The CDR3 DNA follows: TGTGCCAGCAGTGCACAGGGAGACAAAAACATTCAGTACTTC. It specifies CASSAQGDKNIQYF.

On this clonotype itself: With a much larger clone just one base away, this may be a read error. CDR3 in amino acids: CASSESTSVSYEQYF. CDR3 DNA: TGCGCCAGCAGTGAGTCCACTAGCGTGAGCTACGAGCAGTACTTC. The genes are TRBV10-1 and TRBJ2-7, with 7 bases fitting TRBD2. The CDR3 covers 15 residues. V was pared by 0 bases and J by 3 bases, with 5 bases of the junction left unmatched. Germline lookup yields CDR1 WNHNN and CDR2 SYGVQD (reference sequence).

There are many counts of this clonotype. CDR3 nucleotides: TGCGCCAGCAGCCAAGGACTAGCGGTTGAGCAGTTCTTC. It specifies CASSQGLAVEQFF. This chain connects TRBV4-1 to TRBJ2-1; TRBD2 aligns across 9 bases. J lost 9 bases, V lost 1 base, and 1 base had no gene match. The CDR3 is 13 residues long. Germline lookup yields CDR1 MGHRA and CDR2 YSYEKL.

Ten or more counts support this clonotype. The chain carries TRBV27 and TRBJ2-7; 9 bases agree with TRBD2. The CDR3 covers 15 residues. Germline V CDR1 and CDR2: MNHEY, SMNVEV (reference sequence). The V segment lost 2 bases and the J segment 3 bases; nucleotides outside the gene matches: 5. In DNA, the CDR3 is TGTGCCAGCAGTTTAACCGGACTAGCGAGCTACGAGCAGTACTTC. Protein: CASSLTGLASYEQYF.

This clonotype was picked up a small number of times. The genes are TRBV27 and TRBJ2-1; D is unclear. The CDR3 is made up of 14 amino acids. V was cut by 5 bases and J by 10 bases, with 18 bases left in between. CDR1 and CDR2 from the germline V gene are MNHEY and SMNVEV (reference sequence). The CDR3 is CASSHPSLIGEQFF. In DNA form, the CDR3 reads TGTGCCAGCAGTCACCCAAGTCTAATAGGCGAGCAGTTCTTC.

This clonotype was seen repeatedly, ten times or more. The chain employs TRBV29-1 and TRBJ2-2; a possible D gene is TRBD1 (6 bases). This CDR3 is built from 12 residues. The V and J ends lost 6 bases and 6 bases respectively, with 11 bases between them. Germline assignment: CDR1 SQVTM and CDR2 ANQGSEA. The CDR3 sequence is CSVPGVSGELFF. CDR3 coding DNA: TGCAGCGTACCAGGGGTGTCCGGGGAGCTGTTTTTT.

This clonotype was detected a few times. This rearrangement joins TRBV11-2 to TRBJ1-6; 8 bases agree with TRBD1. Germline V gives CDR1 SGHAT, CDR2 FQNNGV. This CDR3 is 17 amino acids long. Losses at the gene ends were 0 bases for V and 2 bases for J; bases not matched to a gene: 3. In DNA, the CDR3 is TGTGCCAGCAGCTTAGACGGACAGGGAGCCTATAATTCACCCCTCCACTTT. Its translation: CASSLDGQGAYNSPLHF.